What follows is one T cell receptor beta chain and its context. Its matching antigen is unknown. The data originate from a study of T cells after yellow fever vaccination. Across the whole study: Fractions with few cells were prepared using SMART-Seq v4 Ultra Low Input.

Findings of the study overall: Although the secondary response was weaker, it peaked faster, at day 5 versus 15. Any FACS-sorted repertoire could hold abundant clonotypes that contaminate it from the bulk population. Reappearance after the booster was seen for most primary-vaccination clones, at 95% to 96% CD4 and less than 90% CD8.

TCRdb independently ran MiXCR on the 5' RACE reads; one entry per CDR3 protein. This repertoire shows about 340,000 distinct CDR3 sequences, 8.7% found once; its top ten account for more than 15%. The receptor comes from a man aged 18 to 30 who received the YFV17D yellow fever vaccine. The material sequenced was PBMCs, taken on the day of the first yellow fever vaccination.

The CDR3 region has the DNA TGTGCCAGCAGTTTCGGTGATAGCTCCTACAATGAGCAGTTCTTC. Its protein is CASSFGDSSYNEQFF. V and J are TRBV5-6 and TRBJ2-1; D gene ambiguous. The CDR3 is 15 residues long. Germline CDR1 reads SGHDT; CDR2 reads YYEEEE. Deletions cut 5 bases from V and 0 bases from J, with 12 bases between. Supplemented by reference TRBV5-6 and TRBJ2-1, the full variable domain reads DAGVTQSPTHLIKTRGQQVTLRCSPKSGHDTVSWYQQALGQGPQFIFQYYEEEERQRGNFPDRFSGHQFPNYSSELNVNALLLGDSALYLCASSFGDSSYNEQFFGPGTRLTVL.